These 28 T cell receptor beta chains were sequenced from one sample in a study of blood T cell repertoires in COVID-19. Only in-frame clones appear in the TCRdb table, and some are missing; sequencing was by immunoSEQ multiplex PCR. The profile shows about 200,000 clones, about 86% of them singletons. Sample: peripheral blood. Receptors were obtained from a woman in her forties or fifties with acute or convalescent COVID-19.

The chain employs TRBV15 and TRBJ2-7, with 9 nucleotides matching TRBD2. CDR3 length: 18 amino acids. After removal of 3 bases from V and 0 bases from J, the junction contained 12 bases not matched to a gene. Looked up from germline, CDR1 is LNHNV and CDR2 is YYDKDF (reference sequence). The chain's CDR3 is CATSRVSSGDVSSYEQYF. The CDR3 DNA is TGTGCCACCAGCAGGGTTTCTAGCGGGGATGTGAGCTCCTACGAGCAGTACTTC.

The chain employs TRBV6-5 and TRBJ1-1, with a possible D match to TRBD1 (6 bases). The CDR3 contains 15 residues. Germline V gene sequence: CDR1 MNHEY, CDR2 SVGAGI. Trimming stripped 7 bases from V and 4 bases from J, with 19 bases between. The DNA for the CDR3 is TGTGCCAGCACCCCCCAACAGGGTAGTGTCACTGAAGCTTTCTTT. Its protein product is CASTPQQGSVTEAFF.

The chain uses TRBV3-1 (or the pseudogene TRBV3-2) and TRBJ2-2; tentative D call: TRBD2 (5 bases). V lost 4 bases and J 4 bases, leaving 13 bases between the germline ends. Germline assignment: CDR1 LGHDT and CDR2 YNNKEL (reference sequence). This CDR3 comprises 15 residues. As DNA, the CDR3 is TGTGCCAGCAGCCCCCTCCCGGGGATCACCGGGGAGCTGTTTTTT. Translating it yields CASSPLPGITGELFF.

This chain links TRBV5-1 with TRBJ1-6, with 11 bases aligning to TRBD1. Trimming took 0 bases from V and 10 from J; bases not matched to a gene: 3. Germline assignment: CDR1 SGHRS and CDR2 YFSETQ. There are 15 residues in the CDR3. The CDR3 nucleotides read TGCGCCAGCAGCTTGGAAGGGGACAGGGGGTCACCCCTCCACTTT. Amino acids: CASSLEGDRGSPLHF.

The CDR3 loop is CATSDSGGGNTIYF. In nucleotides, the CDR3 is TGTGCCACCAGTGATTCGGGTGGAGGAAACACCATATATTTT. The V and J genes are TRBV24-1 and TRBJ1-3; D uncertain. V shed 2 bases and J shed 4 bases, with 8 bases lying between them. Germline V gives CDR1 KGHDR, CDR2 SFDVKD. The length of the CDR3 is 14 residues.

The chain carries TRBV6-5 and TRBJ2-1; maybe TRBD2 (6 bases). The CDR3 has 13 residues. Germline CDR1 MNHEY, CDR2 SVGAGI. With 2 bases removed from V and 7 bases from J, the gap between germline ends came to 9 bases. DNA for the CDR3: TGTGCCAGCAGTTACCCGGGAGAGAATGAGCAGTTCTTC. This codes for CASSYPGENEQFF.

The chain recombines TRBV5-5 with TRBJ2-3; 7 nucleotides align to TRBD2. The CDR3 runs 12 residues. V was pared by 3 bases and J by 14 bases, with 9 bases of the junction left unmatched. Germline V gene data show CDR1 as SGHKS and CDR2 as YYEKEE (reference sequence). CDR3 nucleotide sequence: TGTGCCAGCAGCTGGGACTATCCCCATTCGTATTTT. It specifies CASSWDYPHSYF.

The rearrangement uses TRBV6-6 and TRBJ1-5, with 10 bases identical to TRBD1. The CDR3 length is 14 residues. Trimming took 4 bases from V and 7 from J; bases not matched to a gene: 4. Germline V gene data show CDR1 as MNHNY and CDR2 as SVGAGI (reference sequence). CDR3: CASSSRDRGQPQHF. The CDR3 DNA sequence: TGTGCCAGCAGTTCCCGGGACAGGGGCCAGCCCCAGCATTTT.

The V gene is TRBV13, the J gene TRBJ1-2; D is possibly TRBD1 (6 bases). The ends were cut back, 2 bases at V and 5 bases at J, with 15 bases in the middle. Per germline, CDR1 PRHDT and CDR2 FYEKMQ (reference sequence). The CDR3 is 15 amino acids. CDR3 in DNA: TGTGCCAGCAGCTTAAAAGGACAGAGCTTTTATGGCTACACCTTC. Its protein is CASSLKGQSFYGYTF.

The chain joins TRBV5-4 to TRBJ2-7, with 11 positions matching TRBD2. With 3 bases clipped from V and 3 bases from J, the junction kept 2 bases outside the gene matches. From germline, CDR1 is SGHNT and CDR2 YYREEE (reference sequence). The CDR3 runs 14 residues. The CDR3 is CASSWGTSGYEQYF. The CDR3 region has the DNA TGTGCCAGCAGCTGGGGGACTAGCGGCTACGAGCAGTACTTC.

The chain joins TRBV19 to TRBJ2-6, with D possibly matching TRBD1 (5 bases). Trimming pared 6 bases from V and 3 bases from J, leaving 12 bases between. The germline gives CDR1 LNHDA, CDR2 SQIVND (reference sequence). The CDR3 sequence is 15 residues long. CDR3 sequence reads: CASSRQFYGANVLTF. For the CDR3, the DNA is TGTGCCAGTAGCAGACAGTTCTATGGGGCCAACGTCCTGACTTTC.

V usage is TRBV5-5 and J usage is TRBJ1-3, with a possible D match to TRBD1 (5 bases). CDR1 and CDR2 (germline): SGHKS, YYEKEE (reference sequence). The CDR3 contains 16 residues. V gave up 0 bases and J gave up 6 bases, with 16 bases separating them. The CDR3 DNA reads TGTGCCAGCAGCTTGGCTGGGGGGAATAAAGAAAACACCATATATTTT. Protein sequence: CASSLAGGNKENTIYF.

This clone was seen only a few times. The chain carries TRBV15 and TRBJ1-1; 8 bases are a match to TRBD1. Germline V gene lookup returns CDR1 LNHNV and CDR2 YYDKDF (reference sequence). The CDR3 has 14 amino acids. J was trimmed by 1 base and V by 4 bases; bases with no gene match: 2. This chain's CDR3 is CATSIGQGNTEAFF. As DNA, the CDR3 is TGTGCCACCAGCATCGGACAGGGGAACACTGAAGCTTTCTTT.

This chain links TRBV14 with TRBJ1-4; D remains unclear. V was cut by 0 bases and J by 0 bases, with 11 bases left in between. This CDR3 region has 17 residues. CDR1 and CDR2 from the germline V gene are SGHDN and FVKESK. CDR3 sequence: CASSQDLEDSTNEKLFF. For the CDR3, the DNA is TGTGCCAGCAGCCAAGATCTGGAGGACTCAACTAATGAAAAACTGTTTTTT. Full variable domain (outside the CDR3, taken from reference TRBV14 and TRBJ1-4): EAGVTQFPSHSVIEKGQTVTLRCDPISGHDNLYWYRRVMGKEIKFLLHFVKESKQDESGMPNNRFLAERTGGTYSTLKVQPAELEDSGVYFCASSQDLEDSTNEKLFFGSGTQLSVL.

The chain links TRBV9 to TRBJ2-7, with TRBD2 matching 9 bases. The V and J ends lost 4 bases and 5 bases, in that order; junction bases with no gene match: 19. This CDR3 is built from 18 residues. CDR1 and CDR2 from the germline V gene are SGDLS and YYNGEE. The CDR3 loop reads CASSLGAGGPGGSDEQYF. The CDR3 DNA reads TGTGCCAGCAGCCTTGGGGCGGGAGGGCCAGGTGGGAGCGACGAGCAGTACTTC.

V gene TRBV24-1 combines with J gene TRBJ2-7; D is perhaps TRBD1 (5 bases). CDR3 size: 14 residues. Germline loops: CDR1 KGHDR, CDR2 SFDVKD. Trimming pared 4 bases from V and 3 bases from J, leaving 12 bases between. CDR3 coding DNA: TGTGCCACCAGTGACTCCGGACACATCTACGAGCAGTACTTC. It encodes CATSDSGHIYEQYF.

The chain is built from TRBV4-3 and TRBJ2-7; 7 nucleotides agree with TRBD2. Trimming took 0 bases from V and 6 from J; bases not matched to a gene: 8. Germline assignment: CDR1 LGHNA and CDR2 YSLEER. CDR3 length: 15 residues. In DNA, the CDR3 is TGCGCCAGCAGCCAAGAGACTAGCTCCGGATTCGAGCAGTACTTC. Its protein product is CASSQETSSGFEQYF.

The rearrangement joins TRBV25-1 to TRBJ1-2; perhaps TRBD1 as D (6 bases). The germline V and J ends were trimmed by 8 bases and 8 bases, with 24 bases remaining between them. The CDR3 length is 15 residues. Germline CDR1 MGHDK, CDR2 SYGVNS. This CDR3 reads CASSKSRDTPTGYTF. The CDR3 DNA reads as TGTGCCAGCTCCAAAAGTCGGGACACCCCGACCGGCTACACCTTC.

The V call is TRBV7-6, the J call TRBJ2-7, with D possibly matching TRBD1 (6 bases). The CDR3 sequence is 13 residues long. Germline CDR1 and CDR2: SGHVS and FNYEAQ. V was trimmed by 5 bases and J by 3 bases, leaving 11 bases between them. CDR3 bases: TGTGCCAGCAGCCACGGACAGAACTACGAGCAGTACTTC. It yields the protein CASSHGQNYEQYF.

The count of this clone is one. J is TRBJ1-5 and V is TRBV6-1, with TRBD1 matching over 10 bases. Germline CDR1 is MNHNS and CDR2 is SASEGT. This CDR3 has 19 residues. V lost 2 bases, J lost 7 bases, and 17 bases stayed unmatched. The CDR3 DNA sequence: TGTGCCAGCAGTGAACCATCGGGACAGGGGTCTCGCACCAGCCAGCCCCAGCATTTT. Its translation: CASSEPSGQGSRTSQPQHF.

This clone was recorded only once. This sequence joins TRBV4-3 and TRBJ2-1, with a tentative D call TRBD2 (6 bases). CDR3 size: 16 residues. Trimming left V 0 bases short and J 0 bases short, with 9 bases between. Germline values: CDR1 LGHNA, CDR2 YSLEER. The CDR3 coding sequence is TGCGCCAGCAGCCAAGATTCCGGGAGCTCCTACAATGAGCAGTTCTTC. This sequence encodes CASSQDSGSSYNEQFF.

The chain uses TRBV5-1 and TRBJ1-2, with TRBD1 identical over 9 bases. Germline CDR1 and CDR2: SGHRS and YFSETQ. Germline trimming cut 6 bases from V and 6 bases from J; bases unmatched to any gene: 9. This CDR3 has 14 residues. Here the CDR3 reads CASTQQGAGNGYTF. CDR3 DNA sequence: TGCGCCAGCACCCAACAGGGGGCGGGGAATGGCTACACCTTC.

This rearrangement joins TRBV10-3 to TRBJ2-2; 7 bases agree with TRBD2. The trim removed 0 bases at V and 1 base at J, leaving 8 bases unmatched. The CDR3 consists of 18 residues. Germline V gives CDR1 ENHRY, CDR2 SYGVKD. CDR3 sequence: CAISESTRRELNTGELFF. The CDR3 coding sequence is TGTGCCATCAGTGAGTCGACGCGGCGGGAGTTGAACACCGGGGAGCTGTTTTTT.

The rearrangement links TRBV5-4 to TRBJ2-5; tentatively, D is TRBD1 (6 bases). CDR1 and CDR2 from the germline V gene are SGHNT and YYREEE (reference sequence). The CDR3 consists of 15 residues. Trimming removed 3 bases at V and 3 bases at J, with 15 bases between. CDR3 region: CASSSGHEDKETQYF. The DNA of the CDR3 is TGTGCCAGCAGCTCGGGACACGAAGACAAAGAGACCCAGTACTTC.

The chain combines TRBV5-6 with TRBJ2-2; TRBD2 agrees at 8 bases. The germline CDR1 and CDR2 sequences are SGHDT and YYEEEE. The trim removed 1 base at V and 3 bases at J, leaving 11 bases unmatched. The CDR3 contains 18 residues. The CDR3 nucleotides read TGTGCCAGCAGCTTGATAGCGGGAATTCGTTTTTACACCGGGGAGCTGTTTTTT. It encodes CASSLIAGIRFYTGELFF.

About this clone: The same CDR3 is also encoded by other DNA sequences in this sample. The chain is built from TRBV18 and TRBJ2-7; the D is unclear. Per the germline V gene, CDR1 is KGHSH and CDR2 is LQKENI. The CDR3 runs 13 residues. V dropped 0 bases and J dropped 1 base, with 4 bases sitting between them. The CDR3 loop reads CASSPPASYEQYF. As DNA, the CDR3 is TGTGCCAGCTCACCACCAGCTTCCTACGAGCAGTACTTC. Using reference TRBV18 and TRBJ2-7 for the parts outside the CDR3, the full variable domain is NAGVMQNPRHLVRRRGQEARLRCSPMKGHSHVYWYRQLPEEGLKFMVYLQKENIIDESGMPKERFSAEFPKEGPSILRIQQVVRGDSAAYFCASSPPASYEQYFGPGTRLTVT.

The chain has TRBV18 and TRBJ2-1, with D tentatively TRBD2 (6 bases). The CDR3 totals 14 residues. Germline CDR1 reads KGHSH; CDR2 reads LQKENI. Trimming cost V 3 bases and J 3 bases, with 9 bases left between them. CDR3 sequence: CASSPGTGYNEQFF. As DNA, the CDR3 is TGTGCCAGCTCACCCGGGACTGGCTACAATGAGCAGTTCTTC.

Only one count was recorded for this clone. This chain uses TRBV7-3 with TRBJ2-3; 11 bases are shared with TRBD2. Trimming took 3 bases from V and 4 from J; bases not matched to a gene: 6. The CDR3 totals 16 residues. Germline V gene lookup returns CDR1 SGHTA and CDR2 FQGTGA. CDR3 amino acids: CASSFYSGGAPDTQYF. The CDR3 DNA reads TGTGCCAGCAGCTTTTATAGCGGGGGGGCCCCAGATACGCAGTATTTT.